What follows are 19 T cell receptor beta chains derived from one specimen sequenced in a study of shared clonotypes between healthy human individuals. The assay was immunoSEQ multiplex PCR, and TCRdb's table has in-frame clones only and misses some. The sample has about 1.5 million clones, 98% seen once. The sample comprised naive CD4+ T cells sorted from blood. This sample's subset: CD45RA+ positively selected. These receptor sequences come from a man aged 30 to 45 in good health.

This CDR3 is CASTGTGNYEQYF. The CDR3, as DNA: TGTGCCAGTACCGGGACAGGGAACTACGAGCAGTACTTC. The rearrangement links TRBV19 to TRBJ2-7; 9 bases are a match to TRBD1. After removal of 7 bases from V and 3 bases from J, the junction contained 4 bases not matched to a gene. The V gene's germline CDR1 is LNHDA and CDR2 SQIVND (reference sequence). CDR3 length: 13 residues.

The chain combines TRBV2 with TRBJ1-4, with 7 nucleotides matching TRBD1. The CDR3 spans 15 residues. Trimming removed 7 bases from V and 4 bases from J; junction bases left unmatched: 9. Germline CDR1 is SNHLY and CDR2 is FYNNEI. The CDR3 nucleotides read TGTGCCAGCATCTACAACAGGGGACATAATGAAAAACTGTTTTTT. Protein: CASIYNRGHNEKLFF.

This rearrangement joins TRBV7-3 to TRBJ2-7, with a tentative D call TRBD1 (6 bases). Germline V gene lookup returns CDR1 SGHTA and CDR2 FQGTGA. V gave up 2 bases and J gave up 3 bases, with 11 bases separating them. CDR3 size: 14 residues. The CDR3, as DNA: TGTGCCAGCAGCTTACAGGGGCGCAGCTACGAGCAGTACTTC. It specifies CASSLQGRSYEQYF.

The chain combines TRBV5-1 with TRBJ2-7; TRBD2 aligns across 7 bases. The V segment lost 4 bases and the J segment 3 bases; nucleotides outside the gene matches: 10. The germline V gene encodes CDR1 SGHRS and CDR2 YFSETQ. The CDR3 has 15 residues. The CDR3 region is CASSRQGGRDYEQYF. CDR3 DNA: TGCGCCAGCAGCAGGCAGGGAGGGCGCGACTACGAGCAGTACTTC.

About this clone: Other DNA variants within this sample encode the same CDR3. The rearrangement links TRBV28 to TRBJ2-7, with 7 bases that match TRBD1. V lost 5 bases and J lost 0; bases outside the gene matches: 4. The germline V gene has CDR1 MDHEN and CDR2 SYDVKM. The CDR3 contains 14 residues. CDR3 amino acids: CASSPRQGSYEQYF. As DNA, the CDR3 is TGTGCCAGCAGTCCCCGACAGGGCTCCTACGAGCAGTACTTC.

CDR3 DNA sequence: TGTGCCAGCAGCTTAGGTCGGATGGGTTTCACAGATACGCAGTATTTT. The encoded protein is CASSLGRMGFTDTQYF. This chain uses TRBV7-2 with TRBJ2-3; D gene uncertain. V lost 1 base and J 2 bases, leaving 13 bases between the germline ends. This CDR3 region has 16 residues. The V gene's germline CDR1 is SGHTA and CDR2 FQGNSA.

The chain links TRBV10-3 to TRBJ2-3, with 8 bases aligning to TRBD2. The germline CDR1 and CDR2 sequences are ENHRY and SYGVKD. CDR3 length: 14 residues. The V gene end was trimmed by 3 bases and the J gene end by 4 bases; junction bases not matched to a gene: 3. The CDR3 coding sequence is TGTGCCATCAGTGAAAGGCGGGAGGCAGATACGCAGTATTTT. It translates to CAISERREADTQYF.

Comment on this clone: Other DNA sequences from this sample encode an identical CDR3 as well. The chain uses TRBV5-1 and TRBJ1-1, with TRBD1 matching over 7 bases. The CDR3 length is 12 residues. Looked up from germline, CDR1 is SGHRS and CDR2 is YFSETQ. The V and J ends lost 3 bases and 5 bases, in that order; junction bases with no gene match: 1. CDR3 bases: TGCGCCAGCAGCTCACAGGGGACTGAAGCTTTCTTT. It is translated as CASSSQGTEAFF. Complete variable domain (other parts from reference TRBV5-1 and TRBJ1-1): KAGVTQTPRYLIKTRGQQVTLSCSPISGHRSVSWYQQTPGQGLQFLFEYFSETQRNKGNFPGRFSGRQFSNSRSEMNVSTLELGDSALYLCASSSQGTEAFFGQGTRLTVV.

About this clone itself: The sample holds other DNA sequences that translate to the same CDR3. This chain links TRBV5-1 with TRBJ2-1; no clear D gene. The CDR3 contains 12 residues. V shed 0 bases and J shed 10 bases, with 8 bases lying between them. The germline V gene encodes CDR1 SGHRS and CDR2 YFSETQ. CDR3 amino acids: CASSLEGLEQFF. In DNA form, the CDR3 reads TGCGCCAGCAGCTTGGAAGGGCTGGAGCAGTTCTTC.

The chain couples TRBV7-9 to TRBJ1-2; D perhaps matches TRBD1 (6 bases). V lost 6 bases to trimming and J lost 2 bases, with 16 bases between them. Germline loops: CDR1 SEHNR, CDR2 FQNEAQ (reference sequence). CDR3 size: 15 residues. CDR3 region: CASSRTGTLNYGYTF. The CDR3 DNA reads TGTGCCAGCAGTCGAACAGGGACTTTGAACTATGGCTACACCTTC. The variable domain in full, with the rest retrieved from reference TRBV7-9 and TRBJ1-2, is DTGVSQNPRHKITKRGQNVTFRCDPISEHNRLYWYRQTLGQGPEFLTYFQNEAQLEKSRLLSDRFSAERPKGSFSTLEIQRTEQGDSAMYLCASSRTGTLNYGYTFGSGTRLTVV.

The rearrangement uses TRBV18 and TRBJ2-5, with 7 bases that match TRBD1. The junction had 3 bases not matched to a gene; V was cut back by 3 bases and J by 5 bases. CDR3 size: 13 residues. Germline V CDR1 and CDR2: KGHSH, LQKENI. The CDR3 region is CASSPDRSETQYF. Written as DNA, the CDR3 is TGTGCCAGCTCACCGGACAGGTCTGAGACCCAGTACTTC.

J is TRBJ2-7 and V is TRBV2, with no clear D. The germline CDR1 and CDR2 sequences are SNHLY and FYNNEI. CDR3 length: 9 amino acids. The CDR3: CPQTYEQYF. The DNA of the CDR3 is TGTCCCCAGACCTACGAGCAGTACTTC.

The chain carries TRBV28 and TRBJ1-4; 8 bases agree with TRBD1. J was trimmed by 5 bases and V by 6 bases; bases with no gene match: 5. The CDR3 runs 14 residues. The V gene's germline CDR1 is MDHEN and CDR2 SYDVKM. As DNA, the CDR3 is TGTGCCAGCAGCAGGACAGGGTGGAATGAAAAACTGTTTTTT. It codes for CASSRTGWNEKLFF. Using reference TRBV28 and TRBJ1-4 for the parts outside the CDR3, the full variable domain is DVKVTQSSRYLVKRTGEKVFLECVQDMDHENMFWYRQDPGLGLRLIYFSYDVKMKEKGDIPEGYSVSREKKERFSLILESASTNQTSMYLCASSRTGWNEKLFFGSGTQLSVL.

The chain combines TRBV7-3 with TRBJ2-1; D call uncertain. Trimming removed 6 bases from V and 6 bases from J, with 12 bases in between. This CDR3 comprises 13 residues. Germline CDR1 SGHTA, CDR2 FQGTGA. The CDR3 loop is CASSRLSTNEQFF. For the CDR3, the DNA is TGTGCCAGCAGTAGACTTTCTACCAATGAGCAGTTCTTC.

This clone occurred once. V usage is TRBV7-2 and J usage is TRBJ2-7; perhaps TRBD2 as D (6 bases). CDR3 size: 13 residues. Trimming stripped 7 bases from V and 0 bases from J, with 10 bases between. Germline V gives CDR1 SGHTA, CDR2 FQGNSA. Here the CDR3 reads CASNRGGSYEQYF. The CDR3 nucleotides read TGTGCCAGCAACCGGGGAGGCTCCTACGAGCAGTACTTC.

The V gene is TRBV19, the J gene TRBJ1-2; no firm D call. The CDR3 sequence is 14 residues long. Germline V gene data show CDR1 as LNHDA and CDR2 as SQIVND (reference sequence). V dropped 3 bases and J dropped 7 bases, with 15 bases sitting between them. The DNA for the CDR3 is TGTGCCAGTAGTATCGCCGGACTCAAGCGTGGCTACACCTTC. It translates to CASSIAGLKRGYTF. The whole variable domain, remainder taken from reference TRBV19 and TRBJ1-2, is DGGITQSPKYLFRKEGQNVTLSCEQNLNHDAMYWYRQDPGQGLRLIYYSQIVNDFQKGDIAEGYSVSREKKESFPLTVTSAQKNPTAFYLCASSIAGLKRGYTFGSGTRLTVV.

The CDR3 DNA reads TGTGCCAGCAGCCCCAGGCGGGGGCAGGGGGACAATGAGCAGTTCTTC. Its translation is CASSPRRGQGDNEQFF. V and J are TRBV11-2 and TRBJ2-1; possibly TRBD1 or TRBD2 for D (7 bases each). From germline, CDR1 is SGHAT and CDR2 FQNNGV. The CDR3 length is 16 residues. Deletions cut 5 bases from V and 5 bases from J, with 19 bases between.

The chain combines TRBV2 with TRBJ2-3; D is ambiguous. Trimming removed 1 base from V and 0 bases from J, with 17 bases in between. The germline gives CDR1 SNHLY, CDR2 FYNNEI. The CDR3 totals 18 residues. Here the CDR3 reads CASSEVPIRASSTDTQYF. The CDR3, as DNA: TGTGCCAGCAGTGAAGTACCGATCCGGGCCTCTAGCACAGATACGCAGTATTTT.

V and J are TRBV14 and TRBJ1-3; D is unclear. Trimming shortened V by 1 base and J by 3 bases, and 1 base separated the two germline ends. The CDR3 runs to 12 residues. Germline-derived CDR1 and CDR2 are SGHDN and FVKESK. The DNA of the CDR3 is TGTGCCAGCAGCCAAGTTGGAAACACCATATATTTT. Its translation: CASSQVGNTIYF.